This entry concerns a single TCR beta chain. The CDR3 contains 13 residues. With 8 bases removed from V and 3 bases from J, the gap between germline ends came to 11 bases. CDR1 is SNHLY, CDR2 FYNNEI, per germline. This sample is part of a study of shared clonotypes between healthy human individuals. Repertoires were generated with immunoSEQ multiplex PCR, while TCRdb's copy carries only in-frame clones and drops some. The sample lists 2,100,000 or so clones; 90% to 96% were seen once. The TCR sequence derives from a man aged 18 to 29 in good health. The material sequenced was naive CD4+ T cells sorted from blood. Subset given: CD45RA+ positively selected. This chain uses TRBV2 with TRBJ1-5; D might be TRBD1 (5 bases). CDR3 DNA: TGTGCCAGCCAGGGATCCTCCAATCAGCCCCAGCATTTT. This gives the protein CASQGSSNQPQHF. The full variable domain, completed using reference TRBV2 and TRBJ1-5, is EPEVTQTPSHQVTQMGQEVILRCVPISNHLYFYWYRQILGQKVEFLVSFYNNEISEKSEIFDDQFSVERPDGSNFTLKIRSTKLEDSAMYFCASQGSSNQPQHFGDGTRLSIL.